The 12 T cell receptor beta chains given below trace back to one sample, sequenced in a study of cytomegalovirus exposure and HLA in healthy donors (dated by TCRdb to the late 2010s). Libraries came from the immunoSEQ multiplex PCR assay. The multiplex PCR relied on a mix of 60 forward primers for TCR Vbeta segments and 13 reverse primers for TCR Jbeta segments. TCRdb provides this immuneACCESS table in a form limited to in-frame rearrangements. Some clones are lacking; in checked studies, under half of them reflect an unresolved V gene, and why the rest are absent is not known. The sample table holds fewer than 250,000 clones, of which roughly four fifths were seen once. The ten largest clones take up about a tenth of the sample. Sequencing was carried out using PBMCs. These receptors all stem from a woman in her 50s in good health and CMV-seropositive.

J is TRBJ2-7 and V is TRBV4-2; TRBD2 matches at 7 bases. CDR3 length: 15 amino acids. Trimming cost V 0 bases and J 0 bases; bases outside gene matches: 2. Germline CDR1 is LGHNA and CDR2 is YNFKEQ. CDR3: CASSQEAGSSYEQYF. In DNA, the CDR3 is TGTGCCAGCAGCCAAGAAGCGGGGAGCTCCTACGAGCAGTACTTC.

The chain has TRBV13 and TRBJ1-1, with 7 bases matching TRBD1. Trimming cost V 5 bases and J 1 base; bases outside gene matches: 7. The CDR3 sequence is 15 residues long. Germline V gives CDR1 PRHDT, CDR2 FYEKMQ (reference sequence). CDR3 in DNA: TGTGCCAGCAGCCCCATCCAGGGGGAGAACACTGAAGCTTTCTTT. It encodes CASSPIQGENTEAFF.

The CDR3 DNA follows: TGTGCCATCACGACAGGGGTTAACACTGAAGCTTTCTTT. It translates to CAITTGVNTEAFF. The chain employs TRBV10-3 and TRBJ1-1; 8 nucleotides align to TRBD1. V was clipped by 7 bases and J by 2 bases; unmatched bases: 3. This CDR3 comprises 13 residues. Per the germline V gene, CDR1 is ENHRY and CDR2 is SYGVKD.

The chain uses TRBV11-2 and TRBJ2-5; 7 nucleotides match TRBD2. Germline V gene data show CDR1 as SGHAT and CDR2 as FQNNGV. The CDR3 loop spans 15 amino acids. The trim removed 3 bases at V and 6 bases at J, leaving 10 bases unmatched. CDR3 sequence reads: CASSLSAGDGQTQYF. CDR3 coding DNA: TGTGCCAGCAGCTTGAGCGCGGGGGATGGCCAGACCCAGTACTTC.

CDR3 sequence reads: CASSIRGTTDPGDTEAFF. The CDR3 DNA reads TGTGCCAGTAGTATCAGGGGAACCACCGACCCCGGGGACACTGAAGCTTTCTTT. This chain connects TRBV19 to TRBJ1-1, with D maybe TRBD1 (6 bases). The CDR3 totals 18 residues. Trimming left V 3 bases short and J 3 bases short, with 23 bases between. Germline V gives CDR1 LNHDA, CDR2 SQIVND (reference sequence).

The chain couples TRBV7-8 to TRBJ2-5, with 8 bases matching TRBD1. V was clipped by 4 bases and J by 5 bases; unmatched bases: 6. Germline CDR1 and CDR2: SGHVS and FQNEAQ. The CDR3 extends over 14 amino acids. CDR3 sequence (DNA): TGTGCCAGCAGCTCTGATGACAGGGGCGAGACCCAGTACTTC. It translates to CASSSDDRGETQYF.

This clone has just a few counts. The V and J genes are TRBV5-4 and TRBJ2-7; TRBD1 might be the D (6 bases). CDR3 size: 14 residues. Deletions cut 0 bases from V and 3 bases from J, with 10 bases between. The germline gives CDR1 SGHNT, CDR2 YYREEE (reference sequence). The CDR3 coding sequence is TGTGCCAGCAGCTTGGAGGGCAGGGGCTACGAGCAGTACTTC. Translation: CASSLEGRGYEQYF.

This clone has more than one count but fewer than ten. The V call is TRBV7-9, the J call TRBJ1-4; no clear D gene. The V end was cut by 0 bases, the J end by 4 bases, with 9 bases between. CDR1 and CDR2 (germline): SEHNR, FQNEAQ (reference sequence). This CDR3 spans 15 amino acids. CDR3 sequence reads: CASSLAAGHNEKLFF. CDR3 bases: TGTGCCAGCAGCTTAGCGGCGGGCCATAATGAAAAACTGTTTTTT.

The chain links TRBV6-1 to TRBJ1-2, with TRBD1 matching over 8 bases. Per the germline V gene, CDR1 is MNHNS and CDR2 is SASEGT. This CDR3 has 15 residues. With V trimmed by 5 bases and J by 2 bases, 7 bases remained unmatched. Here the CDR3 reads CASSQQGATNYGYTF. Written as DNA, the CDR3 is TGTGCCAGCAGTCAGCAGGGGGCCACGAACTATGGCTACACCTTC.

The chain carries TRBV6-1 and TRBJ2-3; D ambiguous. The CDR3 totals 13 residues. The germline V gene encodes CDR1 MNHNS and CDR2 SASEGT. Between the trimmed V and J ends, which lost 6 bases and 6 bases, there was a span of 13 bases. The CDR3 here is CASRESGSDTQYF. The CDR3, as DNA: TGTGCCAGCAGGGAATCAGGTTCGGATACGCAGTATTTT.

A single count supports this clone. The chain is built from TRBV20-1 and TRBJ1-1; a possible D gene is TRBD1 (5 bases). The germline V gene encodes CDR1 DFQATT and CDR2 SNEGSKA (reference sequence). The CDR3 totals 11 residues. The V and J ends lost 4 bases and 4 bases respectively, with 7 bases between them. CDR3 residues: CSATGITEAFF. The CDR3 bases are TGCAGTGCTACAGGGATCACTGAAGCTTTCTTT.

The genes are TRBV7-3 and TRBJ1-2, with a possible D match to TRBD1 (5 bases). Trimming left V 8 bases short and J 8 bases short, with 24 bases between. Germline values: CDR1 SGHTA, CDR2 FQGTGA. This CDR3 comprises 15 residues. CDR3 DNA: TGTGCCAGCGGCCCCGGTCGTATGGGGGGAGAGGGCTACACCTTC. Translation gives CASGPGRMGGEGYTF.